This entry features one T cell receptor (beta chain) sequence. The antigen is unknown. A junction boundary mismatches the germline segment, possibly from a read error. This CDR3 is built from 13 residues. CDR1 is MNHNS, CDR2 SASEGT, per germline. The data originate from a study of CD8 T cells in ankylosing spondylitis. Findings and caveats of the study: About 8 highly homologous variants made up a TCR beta motif, and this motif appeared characteristic of ankylosing spondylitis blood.

TCRdb re-called the 5' RACE reads with MiXCR, one entry per CDR3 protein. The data hold hundreds of thousands of distinct CDR3 sequences, with approximately 10% observed a single time. The receptor was derived from a male donor with ankylosing spondylitis. The J gene is TRBJ1-5, the V gene TRBV6-1, with D perhaps TRBD1 (6 bases). What was sequenced was blood, either unsorted or a sorted T cell fraction (not recorded which). The CDR3: CVSADRITQPQHF. DNA for the CDR3: TGTGTCAGCGCGGACAGAATCACTCAGCCCCAGCATTTT.